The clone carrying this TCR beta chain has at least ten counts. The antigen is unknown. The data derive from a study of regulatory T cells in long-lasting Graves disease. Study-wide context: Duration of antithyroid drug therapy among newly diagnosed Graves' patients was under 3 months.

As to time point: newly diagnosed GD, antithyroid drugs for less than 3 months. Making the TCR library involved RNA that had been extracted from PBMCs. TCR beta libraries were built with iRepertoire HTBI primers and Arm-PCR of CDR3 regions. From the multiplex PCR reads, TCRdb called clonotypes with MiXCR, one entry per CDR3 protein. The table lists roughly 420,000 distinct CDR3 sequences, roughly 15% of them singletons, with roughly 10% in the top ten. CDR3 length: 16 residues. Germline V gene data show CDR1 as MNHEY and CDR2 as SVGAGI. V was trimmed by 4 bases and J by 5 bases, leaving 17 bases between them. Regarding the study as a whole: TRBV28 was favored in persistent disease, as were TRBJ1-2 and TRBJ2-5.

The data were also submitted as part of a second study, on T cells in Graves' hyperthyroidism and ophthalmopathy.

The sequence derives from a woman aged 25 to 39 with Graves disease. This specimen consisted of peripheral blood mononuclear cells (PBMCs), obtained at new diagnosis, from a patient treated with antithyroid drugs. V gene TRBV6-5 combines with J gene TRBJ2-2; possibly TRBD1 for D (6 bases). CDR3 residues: CASSFYPKQGTGELFF. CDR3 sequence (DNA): TGTGCCAGCAGTTTCTACCCCAAGCAGGGGACCGGGGAGCTGTTTTTT.